Listed below are T cell receptor beta chains from one sample, sequenced in a study of T cell changes during pregnancy in multiple sclerosis. Profiled with immunoSEQ multiplex PCR; TCRdb holds only in-frame clones, not every one. The data hold tens of thousands of clones, with about 88% observed a single time. The sample consisted of CD4+ T cells from peripheral blood mononuclear cells, taken in the first trimester of pregnancy. These receptors were obtained from a female donor with multiple sclerosis, enrolled in a pregnancy study. CDR3s include the opening cysteine and the closing phenylalanine or tryptophan. The D gene is left open where the match is weak. Part of the rows lack a size; the others show once, few, many or a class for expanded clones.

abundance: .
d_gene: TRBD2
j_gene: TRBJ2-1
v_gene: TRBV5-1
CDR3aa: CASSWLADGNEQFF
CDR3nt: TGCGCCAGCAGCTGGCTAGCGGACGGGAATGAGCAGTTCTTC

abundance: .
d_gene: .
j_gene: TRBJ1-3
v_gene: TRBV18
CDR3aa: CASSPTGSGGSGNTIYF
CDR3nt: TGTGCCAGCTCACCTACCGGGTCGGGGGGCTCTGGAAACACCATATATTTT

abundance: once
d_gene: TRBD1
j_gene: TRBJ1-4
v_gene: TRBV30
CDR3aa: CAGQGVSGEKLFF
CDR3nt: TGTGCCGGACAGGGGGTCTCGGGGGAAAAACTGTTTTTT

abundance: .
d_gene: TRBD1
j_gene: TRBJ1-2
v_gene: TRBV19
CDR3aa: CASKRQGADGYTF
CDR3nt: TGTGCCTCCAAACGGCAGGGGGCGGACGGCTACACCTTC

abundance: .
d_gene: TRBD1
j_gene: TRBJ1-4
v_gene: TRBV29-1
CDR3aa: CSAGQGATNEKLFF
CDR3nt: TGCAGCGCTGGACAGGGGGCAACTAATGAAAAACTGTTTTTT

abundance: few
d_gene: .
j_gene: TRBJ1-2
v_gene: TRBV4-2
CDR3aa: CASSQSLFARSF
CDR3nt: TGTGCCAGCAGCCAATCCCTTTTTGCAAGGAGCTTC

abundance: few
d_gene: .
j_gene: TRBJ2-7
v_gene: TRBV10-3
CDR3aa: CAISDPGGEQYF
CDR3nt: TGTGCCATCAGCGACCCCGGGGGCGAGCAGTACTTC

abundance: once
d_gene: TRBD1
j_gene: TRBJ1-2
v_gene: TRBV5-1
CDR3aa: CASSPEPGQGLNGYTF
CDR3nt: TGCGCCAGCAGCCCGGAACCGGGACAGGGGCTGAATGGCTACACCTTC

abundance: .
d_gene: .
j_gene: TRBJ2-7
v_gene: TRBV18
CDR3aa: CASSPMSSYEQYF
CDR3nt: TGTGCCAGCTCACCTATGAGCTCCTACGAGCAGTACTTC

abundance: once
d_gene: TRBD1
j_gene: TRBJ1-2
v_gene: TRBV19
CDR3aa: CASSSPGQIHGYTF
CDR3nt: TGTGCCAGTAGTTCCCCGGGACAGATCCATGGCTACACCTTC

abundance: .
d_gene: TRBD1
j_gene: TRBJ2-1
v_gene: TRBV9
CDR3aa: CASSVGTGFYNEQFF
CDR3nt: TGTGCCAGCAGCGTTGGGACAGGGTTCTACAATGAGCAGTTCTTC

abundance: .
d_gene: TRBD1
j_gene: TRBJ2-7
v_gene: TRBV30
CDR3aa: CAWSEAGGASYEQYF
CDR3nt: TGTGCCTGGAGTGAGGCAGGGGGAGCCTCCTACGAGCAGTACTTC

abundance: .
d_gene: .
j_gene: TRBJ2-3
v_gene: TRBV5-1
CDR3aa: CASSNSDTTDTQYF
CDR3nt: TGCGCCAGCAGTAATAGCGACACCACAGATACGCAGTATTTT

abundance: once
d_gene: .
j_gene: TRBJ1-5
v_gene: TRBV18
CDR3aa: CASSPIEGVNQPQHF
CDR3nt: TGTGCCAGCTCACCAATCGAAGGGGTCAATCAGCCCCAGCATTTT

abundance: .
d_gene: .
j_gene: TRBJ2-6
v_gene: TRBV11-2
CDR3aa: CASLKSRGLLSGANVLTF
CDR3nt: TGTGCCAGCCTAAAAAGCCGGGGATTGTTGTCCGGGGCCAACGTCCTGACTTTC

abundance: .
d_gene: .
j_gene: TRBJ1-5
v_gene: TRBV6-1
CDR3aa: CASSEVGRVYQPQHF
CDR3nt: TGTGCCAGCAGTGAAGTGGGCAGGGTGTATCAGCCCCAGCATTTT

abundance: .
d_gene: .
j_gene: TRBJ1-1
v_gene: TRBV29-1
CDR3aa: CSGTASGNTEAFF
CDR3nt: TGCAGCGGCACTGCGAGTGGGAACACTGAAGCTTTCTTT

abundance: .
d_gene: .
j_gene: TRBJ2-1
v_gene: TRBV11-1
CDR3aa: CASSLKGGRDNEQFF
CDR3nt: TGTGCCAGCAGCTTGAAGGGGGGGAGGGACAATGAGCAGTTCTTC

abundance: .
d_gene: TRBD1
j_gene: TRBJ1-6
v_gene: TRBV30
CDR3aa: CAWSVLQGASPLHF
CDR3nt: TGTGCCTGGAGTGTCCTACAGGGGGCTTCACCCCTCCACTTT

abundance: .
d_gene: TRBD1
j_gene: TRBJ1-2
v_gene: TRBV4-2
CDR3aa: CASGTGQGNYGYTF
CDR3nt: TGTGCCAGCGGTACTGGACAGGGGAACTATGGCTACACCTTC

abundance: once
d_gene: .
j_gene: TRBJ1-2
v_gene: TRBV6-5
CDR3aa: CASGEGDYGYTF
CDR3nt: TGTGCCAGCGGGGAGGGTGACTATGGCTACACCTTC

abundance: .
d_gene: .
j_gene: TRBJ2-5
v_gene: TRBV11-1
CDR3aa: CASSRQSQETQYF
CDR3nt: TGTGCCAGCAGCCGACAGTCACAAGAGACCCAGTACTTC

abundance: .
d_gene: TRBD1
j_gene: TRBJ2-7
v_gene: TRBV27
CDR3aa: CASSSSGGRYEQYF
CDR3nt: TGTGCCAGCAGTTCTTCAGGGGGCAGGTACGAGCAGTACTTC

abundance: .
d_gene: TRBD1
j_gene: TRBJ1-6
v_gene: TRBV6-5
CDR3aa: CASGGTGDSPLHF
CDR3nt: TGTGCCAGCGGAGGGACAGGGGATTCACCCCTCCACTTT